The T cell receptor (beta chain) under discussion was sequenced for a study of blood T cell repertoires in COVID-19. Study-level background: COVID-19 samples collected from the United States, Italy and Spain covered acute and convalescent phases. PBMCs, B-cell-depleted T cells, or T cells provided the cDNA or gDNA that made up the material.

In the authors' workflow: Amplifying reference gene primers gave estimates of nucleated cell counts. Produced via immunoSEQ multiplex PCR; TCRdb's table is partial and in-frame only. That table gives V, J and clone size, and the DNA gave D and trimming. The sample includes around 140,000 clones, under 90% of them seen just once. CDR1 is SGHTA and CDR2 is FQGNSA in the germline V gene. The CDR3 loop spans 16 amino acids. V lost 3 bases, J lost 1 base, and 3 bases stayed unmatched. The chain has TRBV7-2 and TRBJ2-5; 12 nucleotides line up with TRBD2. The clonotype originates from a human donor in a cohort sampled during active COVID-19. Sequenced material: peripheral blood. CDR3 loop: CASSFGLAGLQETQYF. As DNA, the CDR3 is TGTGCCAGCAGCTTTGGACTAGCGGGACTCCAAGAGACCCAGTACTTC.